This TCR beta chain was found in a study of T cell repertoires in cytomegalovirus infection. Background on the study: CMV infection together with matching HLA type was indicated by public TCR beta signatures.

Regarding the study as a whole: It was HLA-C-restricted CMV-specific TCR beta clonotypes that dominated the response ex vivo. People with CMV and the relevant HLA were identified by cumulative public TCR beta family frequency.

The V gene end was trimmed by 7 bases and the J gene end by 3 bases; junction bases not matched to a gene: 6. This CDR3 region has 15 residues. Germline CDR1 reads MDHEN; CDR2 reads SYDVKM. This clonotype was observed a single time. What it binds is not known. From the reads, TCRdb called clonotypes with MiXCR, one entry per CDR3 protein. The data contain 150,000 to 200,000 distinct CDR3 sequences, about an eighth of them singletons. The chain couples TRBV28 to TRBJ2-2; 9 bases line up with TRBD1. The sequence came from a human donor in good health (CMV status not recorded). Some clones in this sample may be carry-over from other donors' samples. Sequencing was done on a sample of PBMCs. The CDR3 region has the DNA TGTGCCAGCACGTCCGGGACAGGGTACACCGGGGAGCTGTTTTTT. Its protein product is CASTSGTGYTGELFF.